This T cell receptor (beta chain) was observed in a study of Ad26.COV2.S vaccination and SARS-CoV-2 variants. Study-wide context: Participant was drawn from the COV1001 Ad26.COV2.S trial arm. Ad26.COV2.S was injected intramuscularly once or twice, 56 days apart. Study-level findings and limits: Total T cell responses were possibly underestimated by TCR breadth and depth analyses. Vaccinees reportedly had broad spike-specific CD8+ and CD4+ T cell responses.

The CDR3 runs 14 residues. In germline, CDR1 is SGDLS, CDR2 YYNGEE. Deletions cut 2 bases from V and 0 bases from J, with 8 bases between. The treatment denotes: about 20 received Ad26.COV2.S at low or high dose, single or two shots; 5 received placebo; per-sample allocation not given. The samples date from day 63 after the first vaccine or placebo injection. Only in-frame clones appear in the TCRdb table, and some are missing; sequencing was by immunoSEQ multiplex PCR. The sample lists hundreds of thousands of clones, more than 70% occurring once. Details on this clone: Its antigen remains unidentified.

This clonotype was obtained from a person aged 18-65 years who received the Ad26.COV2.S COVID-19 vaccine or a placebo. The rearrangement uses TRBV9 and TRBJ1-1; no clear D gene. This sample comprised peripheral blood, obtained in a trial of Ad26.COV2.S vaccine versus placebo. The CDR3 spells CASSVREMNTEAFF. DNA for the CDR3: TGTGCCAGCAGCGTTCGGGAAATGAACACTGAAGCTTTCTTT.